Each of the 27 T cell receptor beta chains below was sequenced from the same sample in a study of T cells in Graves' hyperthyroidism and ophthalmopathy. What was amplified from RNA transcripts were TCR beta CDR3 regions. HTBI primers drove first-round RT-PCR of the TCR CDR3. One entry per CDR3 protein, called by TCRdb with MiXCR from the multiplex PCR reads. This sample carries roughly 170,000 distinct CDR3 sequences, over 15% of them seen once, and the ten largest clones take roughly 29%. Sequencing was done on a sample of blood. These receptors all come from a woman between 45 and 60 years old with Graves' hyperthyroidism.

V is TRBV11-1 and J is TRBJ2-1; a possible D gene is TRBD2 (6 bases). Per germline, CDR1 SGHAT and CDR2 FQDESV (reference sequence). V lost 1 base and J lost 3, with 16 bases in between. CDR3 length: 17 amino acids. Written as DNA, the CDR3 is TGTGCCAGCAGCTTAGGGGGTAGCGGTATAGACTACAATGAGCAGTTCTTC. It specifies CASSLGGSGIDYNEQFF.

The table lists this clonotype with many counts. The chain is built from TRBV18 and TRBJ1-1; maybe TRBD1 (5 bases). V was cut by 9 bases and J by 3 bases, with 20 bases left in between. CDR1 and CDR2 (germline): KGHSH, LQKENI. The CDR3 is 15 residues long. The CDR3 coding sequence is TGTGCCAGTTCCTTGGGGATCCGGGGGGACACTGAAGCTTTCTTT. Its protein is CASSLGIRGDTEAFF.

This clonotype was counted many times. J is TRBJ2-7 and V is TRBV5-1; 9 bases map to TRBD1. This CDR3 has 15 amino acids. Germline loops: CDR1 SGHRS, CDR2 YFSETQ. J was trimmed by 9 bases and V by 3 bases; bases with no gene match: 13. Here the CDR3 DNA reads TGCGCCAGCAGCTCCTGGGACAGGGTGCTTGATGGGCAGTACTTC. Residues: CASSSWDRVLDGQYF. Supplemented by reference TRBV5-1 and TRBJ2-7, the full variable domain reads KAGVTQTPRYLIKTRGQQVTLSCSPISGHRSVSWYQQTPGQGLQFLFEYFSETQRNKGNFPGRFSGRQFSNSRSEMNVSTLELGDSALYLCASSSWDRVLDGQYFGPGTRLTVT.

CDR3 DNA: TGTGCCAGCAGCCCTTTGACAGGGACTGGAAACACCATATATTTT. It yields the protein CASSPLTGTGNTIYF. This chain links TRBV7-9 with TRBJ1-3; the match to TRBD1 covers 7 bases. In germline, CDR1 is SEHNR, CDR2 FQNEAQ (reference sequence). The CDR3 loop spans 15 amino acids. V was clipped by 5 bases and J by 2 bases; unmatched bases: 6.

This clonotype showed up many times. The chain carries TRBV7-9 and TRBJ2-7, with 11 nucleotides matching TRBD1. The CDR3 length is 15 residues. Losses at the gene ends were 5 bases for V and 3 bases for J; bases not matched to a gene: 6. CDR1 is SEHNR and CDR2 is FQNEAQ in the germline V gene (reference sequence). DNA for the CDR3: TGTGCCAGCAGCCCAGTAGGGACAGGGGGCTACGAGCAGTACTTC. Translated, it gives CASSPVGTGGYEQYF.

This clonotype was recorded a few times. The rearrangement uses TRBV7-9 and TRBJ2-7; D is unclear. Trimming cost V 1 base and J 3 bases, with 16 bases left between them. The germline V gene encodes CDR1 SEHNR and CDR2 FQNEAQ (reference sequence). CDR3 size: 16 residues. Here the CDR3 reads CASSLDPQFSGYEQYF. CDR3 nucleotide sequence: TGTGCCAGCAGCTTAGATCCCCAGTTCTCTGGCTACGAGCAGTACTTC.

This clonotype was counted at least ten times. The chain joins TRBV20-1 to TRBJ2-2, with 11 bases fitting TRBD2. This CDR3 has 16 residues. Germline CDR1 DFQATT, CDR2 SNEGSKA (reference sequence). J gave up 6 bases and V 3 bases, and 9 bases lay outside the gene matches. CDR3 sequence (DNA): TGCAGTGCTAGGGATAGCGGGGGGGCCGTGGCCGGGGAGCTGTTTTTT. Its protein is CSARDSGGAVAGELFF.

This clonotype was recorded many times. For the CDR3, the DNA is TGCGCCAGCAGCTTGGTACCGCGACAGGGGGTATCGGGCACTGAAGCTTTCTTT. Amino acids: CASSLVPRQGVSGTEAFF. The chain has TRBV5-1 and TRBJ1-1, with 9 positions matching TRBD1. This CDR3 contains 18 residues. Germline V gives CDR1 SGHRS, CDR2 YFSETQ. The V and J ends lost 0 bases and 4 bases, in that order; junction bases with no gene match: 13.

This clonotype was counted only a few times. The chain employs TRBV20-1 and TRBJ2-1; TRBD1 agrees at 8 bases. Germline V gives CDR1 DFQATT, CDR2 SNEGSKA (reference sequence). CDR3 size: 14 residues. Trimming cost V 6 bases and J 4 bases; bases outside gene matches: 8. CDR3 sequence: CSARGQGAYNEQFF. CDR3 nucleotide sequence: TGCAGTGCCCGGGGGCAGGGGGCGTACAATGAGCAGTTCTTC.

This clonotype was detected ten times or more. This chain's CDR3 is CAISEAPGGGGYNEQFF. DNA of the CDR3: TGTGCCATCAGTGAAGCCCCGGGGGGCGGGGGCTACAATGAGCAGTTCTTC. This chain uses TRBV10-3 with TRBJ2-1; perhaps TRBD2 as D (7 bases). Germline-derived CDR1 and CDR2 are ENHRY and SYGVKD. Between the trimmed V and J ends, which lost 3 bases and 3 bases, there was a span of 18 bases. The CDR3 contains 17 residues.

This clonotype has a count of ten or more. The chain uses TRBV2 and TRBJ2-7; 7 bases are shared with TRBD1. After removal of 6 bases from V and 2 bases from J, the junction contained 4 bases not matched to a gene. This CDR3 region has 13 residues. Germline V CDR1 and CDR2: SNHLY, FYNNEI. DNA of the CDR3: TGTGCCAGCAGAAATGGACAGGCCTACGAGCAGTACTTC. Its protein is CASRNGQAYEQYF.

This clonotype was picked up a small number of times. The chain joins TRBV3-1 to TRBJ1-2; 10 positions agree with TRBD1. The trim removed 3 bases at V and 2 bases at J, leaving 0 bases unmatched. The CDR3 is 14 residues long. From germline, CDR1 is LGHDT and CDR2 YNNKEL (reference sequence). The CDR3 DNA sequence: TGTGCCAGCAGCCAGACAGGGGGCAACTATGGCTACACCTTC. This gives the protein CASSQTGGNYGYTF.

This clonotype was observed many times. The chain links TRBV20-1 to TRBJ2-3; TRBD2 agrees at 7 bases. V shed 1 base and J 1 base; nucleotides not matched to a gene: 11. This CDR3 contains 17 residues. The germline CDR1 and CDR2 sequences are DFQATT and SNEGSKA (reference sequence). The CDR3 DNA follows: TGCAGTGCTAGAGGCCGGGGACTACCGGGTGGCACAGATACGCAGTATTTT. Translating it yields CSARGRGLPGGTDTQYF.

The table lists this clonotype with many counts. The CDR3 protein is CASSPPGQGANYGYTF. CDR3 bases: TGTGCCAGCAGTCCTCCGGGACAGGGGGCTAACTATGGCTACACCTTC. The V and J genes are TRBV12-3 or TRBV12-4 and TRBJ1-2; 11 nucleotides align to TRBD1. Trimming at V came to 5 bases and at J to 0 bases, leaving 5 bases not matched to a gene. The CDR3 has 16 residues.

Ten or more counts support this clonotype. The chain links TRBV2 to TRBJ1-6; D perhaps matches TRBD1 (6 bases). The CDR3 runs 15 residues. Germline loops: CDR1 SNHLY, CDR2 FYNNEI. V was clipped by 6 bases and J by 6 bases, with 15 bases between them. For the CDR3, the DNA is TGTGCCAGCAGGAATCGGGACAATCCTAATTCACCCCTCCACTTT. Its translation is CASRNRDNPNSPLHF.

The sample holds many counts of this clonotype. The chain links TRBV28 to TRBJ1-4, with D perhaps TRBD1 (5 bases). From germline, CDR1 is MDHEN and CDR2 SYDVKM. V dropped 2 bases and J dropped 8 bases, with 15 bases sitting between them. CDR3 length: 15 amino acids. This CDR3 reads CASSLGGRVREKLFF. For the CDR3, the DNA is TGTGCCAGCAGTTTAGGTGGCAGGGTCCGCGAAAAACTGTTTTTT. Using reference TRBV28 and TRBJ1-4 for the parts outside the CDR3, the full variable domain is DVKVTQSSRYLVKRTGEKVFLECVQDMDHENMFWYRQDPGLGLRLIYFSYDVKMKEKGDIPEGYSVSREKKERFSLILESASTNQTSMYLCASSLGGRVREKLFFGSGTQLSVL.

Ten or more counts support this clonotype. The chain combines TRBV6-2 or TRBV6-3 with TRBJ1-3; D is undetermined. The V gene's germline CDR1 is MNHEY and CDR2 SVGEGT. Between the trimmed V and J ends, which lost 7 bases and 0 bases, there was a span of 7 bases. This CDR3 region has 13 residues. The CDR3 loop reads CASMVGSGNTIYF. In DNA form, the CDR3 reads TGTGCCAGCATGGTCGGCTCTGGAAACACCATATATTTT.

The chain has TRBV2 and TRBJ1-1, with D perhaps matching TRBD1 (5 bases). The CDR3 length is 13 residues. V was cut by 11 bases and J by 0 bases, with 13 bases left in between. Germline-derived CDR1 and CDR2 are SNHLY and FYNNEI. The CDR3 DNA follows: TGTGCCCGACAGAACAGCATGAACACTGAAGCTTTCTTT. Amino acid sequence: CARQNSMNTEAFF.

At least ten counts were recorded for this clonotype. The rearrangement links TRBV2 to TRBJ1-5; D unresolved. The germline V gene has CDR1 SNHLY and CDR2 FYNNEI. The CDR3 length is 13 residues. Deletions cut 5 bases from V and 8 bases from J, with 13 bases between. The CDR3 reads CASSKTVLEPQHF. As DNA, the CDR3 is TGTGCCAGCAGTAAGACGGTGCTTGAGCCCCAGCATTTT. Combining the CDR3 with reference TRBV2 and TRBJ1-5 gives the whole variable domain EPEVTQTPSHQVTQMGQEVILRCVPISNHLYFYWYRQILGQKVEFLVSFYNNEISEKSEIFDDQFSVERPDGSNFTLKIRSTKLEDSAMYFCASSKTVLEPQHFGDGTRLSIL.

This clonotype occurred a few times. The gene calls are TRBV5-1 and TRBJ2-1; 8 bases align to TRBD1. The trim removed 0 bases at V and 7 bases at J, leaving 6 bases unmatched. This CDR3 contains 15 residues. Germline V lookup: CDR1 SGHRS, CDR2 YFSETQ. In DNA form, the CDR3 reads TGCGCCAGCAGCTTGGCAGGGGGCTCTAAAAATGAGCAGTTCTTC. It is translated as CASSLAGGSKNEQFF.

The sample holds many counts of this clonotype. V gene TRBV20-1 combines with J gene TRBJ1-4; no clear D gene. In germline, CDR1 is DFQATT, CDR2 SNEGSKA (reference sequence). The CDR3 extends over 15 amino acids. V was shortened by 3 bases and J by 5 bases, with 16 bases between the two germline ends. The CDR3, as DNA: TGCAGTGCTAGGACCCTCCTTAGTTCGAATGAAAAACTGTTTTTT. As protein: CSARTLLSSNEKLFF.

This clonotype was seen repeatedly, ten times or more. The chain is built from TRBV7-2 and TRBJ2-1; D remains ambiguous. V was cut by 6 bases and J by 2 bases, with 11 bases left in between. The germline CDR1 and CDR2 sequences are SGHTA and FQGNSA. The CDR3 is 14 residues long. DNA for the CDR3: TGTGCCAGCAGGACGTCCGTTACCTACAATGAGCAGTTCTTC. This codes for CASRTSVTYNEQFF.

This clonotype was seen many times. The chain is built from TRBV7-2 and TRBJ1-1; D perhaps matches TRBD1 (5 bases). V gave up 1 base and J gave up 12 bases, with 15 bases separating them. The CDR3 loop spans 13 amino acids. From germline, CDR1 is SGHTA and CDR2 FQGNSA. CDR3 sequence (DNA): TGTGCCAGCAGCTTAGGAGGGGTATCGAAGTCTTTCTTT. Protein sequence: CASSLGGVSKSFF. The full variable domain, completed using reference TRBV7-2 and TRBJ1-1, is GAGVSQSPSNKVTEKGKDVELRCDPISGHTALYWYRQSLGQGLEFLIYFQGNSAPDKSGLPSDRFSAERTGGSVSTLTIQRTQQEDSAVYLCASSLGGVSKSFFGQGTRLTVV.

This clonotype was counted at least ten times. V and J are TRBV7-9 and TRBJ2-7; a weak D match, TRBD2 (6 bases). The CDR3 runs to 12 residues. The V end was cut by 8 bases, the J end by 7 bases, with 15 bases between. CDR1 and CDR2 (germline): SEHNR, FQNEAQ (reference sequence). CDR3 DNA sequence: TGTGCCAGCGCTAAGCTTGGGGGGGAGCAGTACTTC. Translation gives CASAKLGGEQYF.

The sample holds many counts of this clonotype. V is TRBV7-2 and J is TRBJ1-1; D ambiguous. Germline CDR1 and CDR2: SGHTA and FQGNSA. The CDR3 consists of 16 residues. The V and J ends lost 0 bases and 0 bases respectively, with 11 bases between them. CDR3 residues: CASSLAKAKVNTEAFF. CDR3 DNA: TGTGCCAGCAGCTTAGCGAAAGCAAAGGTGAACACTGAAGCTTTCTTT.

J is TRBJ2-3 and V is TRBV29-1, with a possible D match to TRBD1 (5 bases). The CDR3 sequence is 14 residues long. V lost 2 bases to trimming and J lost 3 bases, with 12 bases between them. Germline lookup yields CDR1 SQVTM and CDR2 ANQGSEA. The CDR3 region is CSVEKGFRTDTQYF. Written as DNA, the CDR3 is TGCAGCGTTGAAAAGGGGTTTAGGACAGATACGCAGTATTTT.

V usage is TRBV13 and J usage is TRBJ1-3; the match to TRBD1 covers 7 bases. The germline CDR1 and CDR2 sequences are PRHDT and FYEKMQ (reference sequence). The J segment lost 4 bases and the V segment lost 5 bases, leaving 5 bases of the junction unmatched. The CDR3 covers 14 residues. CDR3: CASSPFRGGNTIYF. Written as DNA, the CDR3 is TGTGCCAGCAGCCCATTCAGGGGGGGAAACACCATATATTTT.